This paragraph covers one T cell receptor beta chain sequence. Its specificity is not known. The data were obtained in a study of cytomegalovirus exposure and HLA in healthy donors. Study findings and constraints: Immune exposure was documented only through CMV serostatus. Later on, a genetic analysis was performed. It linked a missense variant in DCLRE1C with V- and J-gene trimming of TCR beta. Across HLA loci, a later analysis found differing TCR association rates, with DRB1 most and HLA-C fewest.

The PCR had 60 Vbeta and 13 Jbeta primers. Measured with immunoSEQ multiplex PCR; TCRdb has only the in-frame clones, and not every one. Its clone listing holds approximately 58,000 clones. Germline V gene data show CDR1 as SNHLY and CDR2 as FYNNEI. This CDR3 has 16 residues. Trimming removed 3 bases from V and 0 bases from J; junction bases left unmatched: 5. The TCR sequence derives from a man aged 25-40 years in good health and CMV-seropositive. Sequenced: PBMCs. V gene TRBV2 combines with J gene TRBJ1-5; 7 bases are a match to TRBD1. The CDR3 DNA follows: TGTGCCAGCAGTGATACAGGGGCCCTTAGCAATCAGCCCCAGCATTTT. It translates to CASSDTGALSNQPQHF.